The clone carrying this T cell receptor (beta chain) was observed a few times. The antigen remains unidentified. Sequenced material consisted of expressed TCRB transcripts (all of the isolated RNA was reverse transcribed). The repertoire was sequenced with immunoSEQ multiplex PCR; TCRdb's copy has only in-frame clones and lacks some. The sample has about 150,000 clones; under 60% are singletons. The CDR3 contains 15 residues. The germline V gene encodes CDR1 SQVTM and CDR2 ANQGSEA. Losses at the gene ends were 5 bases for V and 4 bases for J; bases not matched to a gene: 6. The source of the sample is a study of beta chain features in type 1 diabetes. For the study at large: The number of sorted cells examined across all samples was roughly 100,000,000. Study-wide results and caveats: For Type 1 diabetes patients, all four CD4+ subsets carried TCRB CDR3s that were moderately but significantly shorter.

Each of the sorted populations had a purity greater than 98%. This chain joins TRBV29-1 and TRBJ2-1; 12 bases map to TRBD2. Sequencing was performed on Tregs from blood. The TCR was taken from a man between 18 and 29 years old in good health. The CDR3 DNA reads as TGCAGCGTTACTAGCGGGGGGATTGCATACAATGAGCAGTTCTTC. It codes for CSVTSGGIAYNEQFF.